This TCR beta chain was found in a study of T cell repertoires in cytomegalovirus infection. Germline values: CDR1 LGHNA, CDR2 YNFKEQ. The ends were cut back, 5 bases at V and 8 bases at J, with 18 bases in the middle. This CDR3 is 14 amino acids long. TCRdb analysed the reads with MiXCR anew, one entry per CDR3 protein. The sample consists of under 850,000 distinct CDR3 sequences, less than 40% of them appearing once. Whole-study results and caveats: Dominating the ex vivo response were TCR beta clonotypes that were CMV-specific and HLA-C-restricted.

There are a few counts of this clonotype. Its antigen is unknown. This receptor was identified in a human donor in good health (CMV status not recorded). Some clones in this sample may be carry-over from other donors' samples. The genes are TRBV4-2 and TRBJ1-2, with a weak D call TRBD1 (5 bases). Sequenced: PBMCs. The CDR3 sequence: CASSSLQGRRGYTF. The CDR3 coding sequence is TGTGCCAGCAGCTCTCTCCAGGGACGACGGGGCTACACCTTC.